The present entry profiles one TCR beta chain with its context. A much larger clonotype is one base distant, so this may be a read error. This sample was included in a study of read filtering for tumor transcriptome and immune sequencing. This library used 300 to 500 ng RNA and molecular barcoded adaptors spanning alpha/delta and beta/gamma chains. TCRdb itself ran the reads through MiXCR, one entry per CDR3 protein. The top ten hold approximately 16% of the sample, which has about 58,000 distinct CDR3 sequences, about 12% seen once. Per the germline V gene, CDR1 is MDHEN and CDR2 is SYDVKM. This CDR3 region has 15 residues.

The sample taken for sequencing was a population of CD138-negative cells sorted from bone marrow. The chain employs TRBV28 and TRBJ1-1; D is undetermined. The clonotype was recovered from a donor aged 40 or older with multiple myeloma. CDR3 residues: CASSESLGANTGAFF. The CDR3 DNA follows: TGTGCCAGCAGTGAGAGCCTAGGAGCCAACACTGGAGCTTTCTTT. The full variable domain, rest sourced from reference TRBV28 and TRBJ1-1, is DVKVTQSSRYLVKRTGEKVFLECVQDMDHENMFWYRQDPGLGLRLIYFSYDVKMKEKGDIPEGYSVSREKKERFSLILESASTNQTSMYLCASSESLGANTGAFFGQGTRLTVV.